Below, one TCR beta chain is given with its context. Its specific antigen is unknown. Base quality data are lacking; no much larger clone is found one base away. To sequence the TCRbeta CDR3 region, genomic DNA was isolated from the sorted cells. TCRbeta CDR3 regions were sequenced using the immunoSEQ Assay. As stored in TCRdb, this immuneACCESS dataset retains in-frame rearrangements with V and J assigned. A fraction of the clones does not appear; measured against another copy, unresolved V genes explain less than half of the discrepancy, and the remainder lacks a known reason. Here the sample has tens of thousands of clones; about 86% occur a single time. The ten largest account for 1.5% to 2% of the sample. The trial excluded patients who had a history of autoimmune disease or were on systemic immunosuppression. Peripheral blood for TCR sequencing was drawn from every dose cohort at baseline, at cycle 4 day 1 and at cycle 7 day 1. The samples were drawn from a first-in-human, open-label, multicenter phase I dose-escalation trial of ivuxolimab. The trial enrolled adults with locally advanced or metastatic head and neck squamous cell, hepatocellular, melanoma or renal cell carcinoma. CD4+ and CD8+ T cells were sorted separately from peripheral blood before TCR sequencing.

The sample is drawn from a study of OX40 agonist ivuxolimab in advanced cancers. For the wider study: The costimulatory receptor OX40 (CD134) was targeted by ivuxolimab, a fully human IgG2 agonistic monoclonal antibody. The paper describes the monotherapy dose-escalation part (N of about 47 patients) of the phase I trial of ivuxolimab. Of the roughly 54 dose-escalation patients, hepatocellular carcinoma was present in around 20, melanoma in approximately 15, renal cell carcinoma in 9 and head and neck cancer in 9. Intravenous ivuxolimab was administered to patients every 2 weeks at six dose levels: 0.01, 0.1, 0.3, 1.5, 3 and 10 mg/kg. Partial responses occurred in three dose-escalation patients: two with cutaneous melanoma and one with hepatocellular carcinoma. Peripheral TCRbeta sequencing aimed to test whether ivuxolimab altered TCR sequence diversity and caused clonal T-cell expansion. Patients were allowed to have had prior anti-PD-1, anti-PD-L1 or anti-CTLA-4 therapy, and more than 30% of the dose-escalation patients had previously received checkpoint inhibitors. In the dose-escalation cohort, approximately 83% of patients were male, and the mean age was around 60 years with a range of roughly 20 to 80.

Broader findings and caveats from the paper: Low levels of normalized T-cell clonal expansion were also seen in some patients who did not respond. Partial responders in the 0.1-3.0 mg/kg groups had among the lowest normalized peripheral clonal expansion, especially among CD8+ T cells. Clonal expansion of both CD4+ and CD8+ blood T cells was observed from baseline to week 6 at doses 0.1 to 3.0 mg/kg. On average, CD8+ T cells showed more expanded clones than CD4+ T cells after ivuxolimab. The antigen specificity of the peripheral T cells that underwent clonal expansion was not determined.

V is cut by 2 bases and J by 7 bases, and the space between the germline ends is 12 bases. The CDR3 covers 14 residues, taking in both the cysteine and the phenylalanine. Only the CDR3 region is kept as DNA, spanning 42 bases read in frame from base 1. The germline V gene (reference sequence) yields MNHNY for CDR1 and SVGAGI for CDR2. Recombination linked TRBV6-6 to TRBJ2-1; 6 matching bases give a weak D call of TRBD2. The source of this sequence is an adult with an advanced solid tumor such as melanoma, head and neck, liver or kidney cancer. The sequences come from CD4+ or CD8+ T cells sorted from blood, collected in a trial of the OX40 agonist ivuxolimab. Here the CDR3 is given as CASSYGRDLNEQFF. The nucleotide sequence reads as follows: TGTGCCAGCAGTTACGGGCGGGACTTAAATGAGCAGTTCTTC.